This T cell receptor beta chain was captured in a study of cytomegalovirus exposure and HLA in healthy donors. At the level of the study: HLA-typed donors were the source of 80 million to 90 million unique TCRs, which an early data release held. In terms of ancestry, the Caucasian-associated cluster contained 75% to 85% of the roughly 400 genotyped donors.

The study ran its PCR with 60 Vbeta and 13 Jbeta primers. TCRdb's copy holds only in-frame clones and misses some; the assay was immunoSEQ multiplex PCR. The sample has about 130,000 clones, roughly four fifths seen once. Points from the study as a whole: Associated with cytomegalovirus, according to the listing, were 164 TCR beta chains. In a later analysis, V- and J-gene trimming of beta chains associated with a DCLRE1C missense variant, replicated independently.

About this clone: Its specificity is not known.

Germline CDR1 is SGHTA and CDR2 is FQGNSA. CDR3 length: 16 residues. Trimming shortened V by 2 bases and J by 1 base, and 15 bases separated the two germline ends. This clonotype was sampled from a boy between 10 and 17 years old in good health and CMV-seronegative. Sequenced material: PBMCs. This rearrangement joins TRBV7-2 to TRBJ2-7; possibly TRBD1 for D (6 bases). The CDR3 sequence is CASSLSWGRRSYEQYF. The CDR3 region has the DNA TGTGCCAGCAGCTTATCATGGGGGCGTCGGTCCTACGAGCAGTACTTC.